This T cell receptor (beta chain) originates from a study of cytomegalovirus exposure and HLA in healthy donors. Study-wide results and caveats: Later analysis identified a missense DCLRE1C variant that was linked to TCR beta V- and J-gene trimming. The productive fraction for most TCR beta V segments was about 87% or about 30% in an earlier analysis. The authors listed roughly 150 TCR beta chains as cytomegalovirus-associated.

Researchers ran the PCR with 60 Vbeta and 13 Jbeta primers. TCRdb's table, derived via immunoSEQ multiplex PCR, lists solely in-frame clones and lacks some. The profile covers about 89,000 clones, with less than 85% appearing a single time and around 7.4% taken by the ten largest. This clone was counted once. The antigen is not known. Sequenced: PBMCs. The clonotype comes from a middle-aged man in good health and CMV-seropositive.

The CDR3 here is CASSVTGNTEAFF. The CDR3 bases are TGTGCCAGCAGTGTAACAGGGAACACTGAAGCTTTCTTT. The chain links TRBV25-1 to TRBJ1-1; a possible D gene is TRBD1 (5 bases). Per germline, CDR1 MGHDK and CDR2 SYGVNS. This CDR3 is 13 amino acids long. Deletions cut 4 bases from V and 1 base from J, with 7 bases between.